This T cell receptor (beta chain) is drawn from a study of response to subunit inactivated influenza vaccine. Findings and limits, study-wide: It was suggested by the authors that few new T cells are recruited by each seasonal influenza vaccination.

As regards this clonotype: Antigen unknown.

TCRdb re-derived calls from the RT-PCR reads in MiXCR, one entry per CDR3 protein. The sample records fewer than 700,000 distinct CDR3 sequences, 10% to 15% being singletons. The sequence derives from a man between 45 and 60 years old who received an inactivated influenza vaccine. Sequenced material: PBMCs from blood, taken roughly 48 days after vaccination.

The CDR3 region has the DNA TGTGCAAGTCGCACGCGTAGGGTGGAGAATAGCAATCAGCCCCAGCATTTT. Translated: CASRTRRVENSNQPQHF. The chain has TRBV12-2 and TRBJ1-5. TRBV12-2 is a pseudogene. The CDR3 extends over 17 amino acids.